Sequencing of this T cell receptor (beta chain) was carried out in a study of radiotherapy plus CTLA-4 blockade in lung cancer. Study-wide points: TCR clones from tumors expanded in blood after radiotherapy plus ipilimumab.

The trim removed 3 bases at V and 8 bases at J, leaving 4 bases unmatched. The CDR3 is 14 residues long. The germline gives CDR1 KGHSH, CDR2 LQKENI. A remark on this clone: Its matching antigen is unknown.

Using immunoSEQ multiplex PCR, the repertoire was profiled, and TCRdb retains in-frame clones only, with some absent. Seen here are 48,000 or so clones, approximately 84% observed once, and the top ten hold roughly 5%. The source is a human donor with non-small cell lung cancer whose response to radiotherapy plus ipilimumab could not be evaluated. This material consisted of peripheral blood, taken from a patient treated with radiotherapy plus ipilimumab. This rearrangement joins TRBV18 to TRBJ1-4; 9 nucleotides line up with TRBD1. CDR3 bases: TGTGCCAGCTCACCGGGCGGACAGGGGGAAAAACTGTTTTTT. Its translation is CASSPGGQGEKLFF.